This T cell receptor (beta chain) was sequenced in a study of OX40 agonist ivuxolimab in advanced cancers. Regarding the study as a whole: At 0.1 to 3.0 mg/kg, CD4+ and CD8+ blood T cells expanded clonally by week 6.

Worth noting for this clone: Antigen: not known.

The method was immunoSEQ multiplex PCR; TCRdb's version includes in-frame clones alone and lacks a portion of them. The table records more than 100,000 clones, 93% of them present only once. CDR1 is MNHEY and CDR2 is SVGAGI in the germline V gene. V was pared by 2 bases and J by 5 bases, with 10 bases between. The CDR3 is made up of 14 amino acids. The source of this sequence is an adult with an advanced solid tumor such as melanoma, head and neck, liver or kidney cancer. This chain connects TRBV6-5 to TRBJ2-1, with D possibly TRBD2 on 6 matching bases. The input for sequencing was CD4+ or CD8+ T cells sorted from blood, taken in a trial of the OX40 agonist ivuxolimab. CDR3 loop: CASSYLGGNNEQFF. CDR3 sequence (DNA): TGTGCCAGCAGTTACCTTGGAGGGAACAATGAGCAGTTCTTC.